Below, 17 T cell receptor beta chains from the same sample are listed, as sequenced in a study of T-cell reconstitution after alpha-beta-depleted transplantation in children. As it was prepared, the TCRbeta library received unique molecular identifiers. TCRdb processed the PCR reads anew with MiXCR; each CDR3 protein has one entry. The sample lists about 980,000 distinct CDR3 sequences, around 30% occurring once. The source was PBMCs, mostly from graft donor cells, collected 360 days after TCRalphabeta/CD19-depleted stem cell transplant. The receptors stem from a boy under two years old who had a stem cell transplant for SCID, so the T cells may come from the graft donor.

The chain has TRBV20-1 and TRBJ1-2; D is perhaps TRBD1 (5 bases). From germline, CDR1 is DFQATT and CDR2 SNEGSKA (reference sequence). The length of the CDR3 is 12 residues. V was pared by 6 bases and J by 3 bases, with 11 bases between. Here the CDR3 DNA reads TGCAGTGCGGCCGGGGGGGACTATGGCTACACCTTC. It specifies CSAAGGDYGYTF.

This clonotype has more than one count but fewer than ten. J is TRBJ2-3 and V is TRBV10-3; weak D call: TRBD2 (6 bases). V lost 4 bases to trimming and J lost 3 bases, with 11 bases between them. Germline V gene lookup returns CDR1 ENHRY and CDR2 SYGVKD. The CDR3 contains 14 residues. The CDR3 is CAISASAQTDTQYF. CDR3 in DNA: TGTGCCATCAGTGCTAGCGCCCAAACAGATACGCAGTATTTT.

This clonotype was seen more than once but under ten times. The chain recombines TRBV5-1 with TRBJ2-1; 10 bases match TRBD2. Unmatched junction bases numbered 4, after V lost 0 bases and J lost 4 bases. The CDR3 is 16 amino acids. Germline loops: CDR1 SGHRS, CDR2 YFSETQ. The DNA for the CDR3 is TGCGCCAGCAGCTTGGAGCCAGCGGGGGGGTACAATGAGCAGTTCTTC. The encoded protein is CASSLEPAGGYNEQFF. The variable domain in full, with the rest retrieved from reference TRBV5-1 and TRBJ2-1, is KAGVTQTPRYLIKTRGQQVTLSCSPISGHRSVSWYQQTPGQGLQFLFEYFSETQRNKGNFPGRFSGRQFSNSRSEMNVSTLELGDSALYLCASSLEPAGGYNEQFFGPGTRLTVL.

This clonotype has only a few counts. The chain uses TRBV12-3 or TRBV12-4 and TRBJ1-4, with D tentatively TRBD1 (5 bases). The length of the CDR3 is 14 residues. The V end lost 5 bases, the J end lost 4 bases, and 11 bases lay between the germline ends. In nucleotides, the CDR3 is TGTGCCAGCAGTGTCGACAGTAATAATGAAAAACTGTTTTTT. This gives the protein CASSVDSNNEKLFF.

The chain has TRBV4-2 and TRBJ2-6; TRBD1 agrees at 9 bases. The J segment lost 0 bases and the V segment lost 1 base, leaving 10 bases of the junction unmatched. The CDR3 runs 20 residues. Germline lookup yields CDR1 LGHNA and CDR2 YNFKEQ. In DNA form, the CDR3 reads TGTGCCAGCAGCCAAGTCCCCACCGGGACAGGGAGCTCTGGGGCCAACGTCCTGACTTTC. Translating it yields CASSQVPTGTGSSGANVLTF.

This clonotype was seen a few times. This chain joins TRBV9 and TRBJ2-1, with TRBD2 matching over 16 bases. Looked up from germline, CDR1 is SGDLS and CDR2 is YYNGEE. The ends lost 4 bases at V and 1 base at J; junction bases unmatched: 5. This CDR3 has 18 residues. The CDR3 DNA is TGTGCCAGCAGCCCCGGGACTAGCGGGGGGGCATCCTACAATGAGCAGTTCTTC. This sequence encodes CASSPGTSGGASYNEQFF.

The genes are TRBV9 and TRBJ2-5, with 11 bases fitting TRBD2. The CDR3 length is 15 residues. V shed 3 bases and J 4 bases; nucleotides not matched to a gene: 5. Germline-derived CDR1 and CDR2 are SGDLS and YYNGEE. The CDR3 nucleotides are TGTGCCAGCAGCGCGACGCTAGCGGGGGGAGAGACCCAGTACTTC. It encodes CASSATLAGGETQYF.

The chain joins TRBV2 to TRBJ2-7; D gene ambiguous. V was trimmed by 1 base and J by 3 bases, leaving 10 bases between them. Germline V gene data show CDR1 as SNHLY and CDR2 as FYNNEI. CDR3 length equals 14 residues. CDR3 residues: CASSEGQVFYEQYF. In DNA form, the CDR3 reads TGTGCCAGCAGTGAAGGGCAGGTCTTCTACGAGCAGTACTTC.

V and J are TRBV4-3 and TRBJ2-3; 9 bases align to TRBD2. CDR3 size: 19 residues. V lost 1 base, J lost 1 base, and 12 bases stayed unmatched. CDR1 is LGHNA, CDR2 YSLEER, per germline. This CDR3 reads CASSQAHGALAGRTDTQYF. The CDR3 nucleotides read TGCGCCAGCAGCCAAGCGCACGGAGCGCTAGCGGGGCGCACAGATACGCAGTATTTT.

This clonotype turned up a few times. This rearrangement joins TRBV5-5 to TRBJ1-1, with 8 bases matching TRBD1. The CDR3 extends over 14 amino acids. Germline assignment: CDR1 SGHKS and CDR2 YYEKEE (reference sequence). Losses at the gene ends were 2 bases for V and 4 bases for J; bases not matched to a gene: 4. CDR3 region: CASSFQGAGTEAFF. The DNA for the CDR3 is TGTGCCAGCAGCTTTCAGGGGGCCGGCACTGAAGCTTTCTTT.

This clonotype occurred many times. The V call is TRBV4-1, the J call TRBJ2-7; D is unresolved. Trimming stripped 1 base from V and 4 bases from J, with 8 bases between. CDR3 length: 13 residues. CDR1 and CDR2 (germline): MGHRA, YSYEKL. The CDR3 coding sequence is TGCGCCAGCAGCCAAGGAAAGGGATACGAGCAGTACTTC. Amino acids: CASSQGKGYEQYF.

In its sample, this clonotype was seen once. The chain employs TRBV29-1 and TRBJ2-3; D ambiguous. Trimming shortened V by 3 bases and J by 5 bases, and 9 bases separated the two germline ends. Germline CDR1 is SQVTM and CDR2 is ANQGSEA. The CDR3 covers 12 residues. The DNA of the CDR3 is TGCAGCGTTGAGGAATTCGAAGATACGCAGTATTTT. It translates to CSVEEFEDTQYF.

The CDR3 nucleotides read TGCAGCGTTGGGGACCTAGCGGGGGCCTCCTACAATGAGCAGTTCTTC. Amino acids: CSVGDLAGASYNEQFF. This chain links TRBV29-1 with TRBJ2-1; 10 positions agree with TRBD2. The CDR3 has 16 residues. Per the germline V gene, CDR1 is SQVTM and CDR2 is ANQGSEA. J lost 0 bases, V lost 4 bases, and 6 bases had no gene match.

The CDR3 DNA sequence: TGCAGTGCCCTACAGGGTAACTACAATCAGCCCCAGCATTTT. Its translation is CSALQGNYNQPQHF. V and J are TRBV20-1 and TRBJ1-5; the D gene is possibly TRBD1 (6 bases). Germline V CDR1 and CDR2: DFQATT, SNEGSKA (reference sequence). CDR3 length: 14 amino acids. Trimming took off 6 bases at V and 3 bases at J, with 15 bases between the two ends.

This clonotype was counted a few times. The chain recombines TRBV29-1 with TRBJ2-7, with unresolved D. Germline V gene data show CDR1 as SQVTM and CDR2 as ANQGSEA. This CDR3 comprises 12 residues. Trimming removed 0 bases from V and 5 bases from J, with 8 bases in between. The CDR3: CSVEDLGHEQYF. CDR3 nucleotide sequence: TGCAGCGTTGAAGATCTTGGGCACGAGCAGTACTTC.

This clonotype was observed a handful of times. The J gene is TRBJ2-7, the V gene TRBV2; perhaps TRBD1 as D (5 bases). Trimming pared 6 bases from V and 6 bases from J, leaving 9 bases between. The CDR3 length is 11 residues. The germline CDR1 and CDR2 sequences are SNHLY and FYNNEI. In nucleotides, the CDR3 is TGTGCCAGCAGGACGACAGTCGAGCAGTACTTC. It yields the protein CASRTTVEQYF.

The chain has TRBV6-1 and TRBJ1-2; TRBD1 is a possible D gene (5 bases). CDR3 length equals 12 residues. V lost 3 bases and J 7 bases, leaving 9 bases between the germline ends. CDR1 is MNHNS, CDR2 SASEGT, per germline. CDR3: CASSELGGGYTF. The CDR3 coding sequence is TGTGCCAGCAGTGAGCTCGGGGGTGGCTACACCTTC.